The 23 T cell receptor beta chains below were found in one sample sequenced in a study of blood T cell repertoires in COVID-19. Libraries were prepared by immunoSEQ multiplex PCR; TCRdb keeps only in-frame clonotypes and omits some of them. Of under 300,000 clones detected, 90% appear once; the ten largest clones hold 3.7%. The sample taken for sequencing was peripheral blood. The source of these receptors is a woman between 40 and 50 years old with acute or convalescent COVID-19.

The gene calls are TRBV13 and TRBJ2-3; TRBD1 matches 8 bases. This CDR3 comprises 17 residues. Unmatched junction bases numbered 16, after V lost 4 bases and J lost 7 bases. CDR1 and CDR2 from the germline V gene are PRHDT and FYEKMQ (reference sequence). CDR3 nucleotide sequence: TGTGCCAGCAGCTGGACAGGGAAAGGGGGGACCCGTTATACGCAGTATTTT. It is translated as CASSWTGKGGTRYTQYF.

The CDR3 region is CASSSTGMGETQYF. In nucleotides, the CDR3 is TGTGCCAGCAGCTCAACAGGGATGGGAGAGACCCAGTACTTC. The chain couples TRBV7-9 to TRBJ2-5; a possible D gene is TRBD1 (6 bases). V lost 4 bases to trimming and J lost 4 bases, with 13 bases between them. The germline V gene has CDR1 SEHNR and CDR2 FQNEAQ (reference sequence). This CDR3 has 14 residues.

V usage is TRBV7-2 and J usage is TRBJ1-5, with D unresolved. V lost 3 bases, J lost 9 bases, and 24 bases lay in between. This CDR3 spans 17 amino acids. Germline CDR1 is SGHTA and CDR2 is FQGNSA. CDR3 nucleotides: TGTGCCAGCAGCTTTCGAGTCTCGAGGGATGCCCCTTGGCCCCAGCATTTT. It translates to CASSFRVSRDAPWPQHF.

The chain recombines TRBV5-1 with TRBJ1-2; D call uncertain. The CDR3 length is 14 residues. The germline gives CDR1 SGHRS, CDR2 YFSETQ. The V gene lost 0 bases and the J gene lost 0 bases, with 6 bases spanning the gap. The CDR3 region has the DNA TGCGCCAGCAGCTTGGAGTTAGCTAACTATGGCTACACCTTC. Protein: CASSLELANYGYTF.

This chain joins TRBV19 and TRBJ1-1; 7 bases agree with TRBD1. The germline gives CDR1 LNHDA, CDR2 SQIVND (reference sequence). With 5 bases clipped from V and 0 bases from J, the junction kept 6 bases outside the gene matches. CDR3 length equals 15 residues. The CDR3 DNA reads TGTGCCAGTAGTCCCAGGGGGGCCCTGAACACTGAAGCTTTCTTT. Translated: CASSPRGALNTEAFF.

This chain links TRBV27 with TRBJ1-2, with D unresolved. Looked up from germline, CDR1 is MNHEY and CDR2 is SMNVEV (reference sequence). The V and J ends lost 6 bases and 5 bases respectively, with 16 bases between them. There are 14 residues in the CDR3. This CDR3 reads CASSLTSGYYGYTF. The CDR3 DNA reads TGTGCCAGCAGCCTCACATCGGGGTATTATGGCTACACCTTC.

This chain uses TRBV7-9 with TRBJ2-2; D gene unclear. The germline CDR1 and CDR2 sequences are SEHNR and FQNEAQ (reference sequence). Trimming took off 5 bases at V and 6 bases at J, with 10 bases between the two ends. CDR3 size: 13 residues. CDR3 sequence (DNA): TGTGCCAGCAGCCCCACTGTGGCCGGGGAGCTGTTTTTT. This encodes CASSPTVAGELFF.

The J gene is TRBJ1-1, the V gene TRBV7-3; D perhaps matches TRBD1 (5 bases). V lost 2 bases, J lost 4 bases, and 11 bases lay in between. Germline loops: CDR1 SGHTA, CDR2 FQGTGA. CDR3 size: 14 residues. The CDR3 region is CASSLSGGGTEAFF. The CDR3 nucleotides are TGTGCCAGCAGCTTATCCGGGGGTGGCACTGAAGCTTTCTTT.

J is TRBJ2-1 and V is TRBV11-2; 16 bases map to TRBD2. From germline, CDR1 is SGHAT and CDR2 FQNNGV. The CDR3 totals 18 residues. J lost 6 bases, V lost 3 bases, and 8 bases had no gene match. The CDR3 sequence: CASSLKGLAGGPGNEQFF. The CDR3 DNA reads as TGTGCCAGCAGCTTGAAGGGACTAGCGGGGGGGCCCGGCAATGAGCAGTTCTTC.

The V gene is TRBV5-1, the J gene TRBJ1-2; D perhaps matches TRBD1 (6 bases). This CDR3 region has 13 residues. CDR1 and CDR2 (germline): SGHRS, YFSETQ. The V end was cut by 5 bases, the J end by 8 bases, with 16 bases between. The CDR3 loop reads CASRPNTGLGYTF. The DNA of the CDR3 is TGCGCCAGCAGACCGAATACAGGGTTAGGCTACACCTTC.

V and J are TRBV15 and TRBJ2-5, with a possible D match to TRBD2 (8 bases). This CDR3 has 16 residues. Trimming took off 7 bases at V and 3 bases at J, with 21 bases between the two ends. Germline CDR1 reads LNHNV; CDR2 reads YYDKDF (reference sequence). CDR3 DNA: TGTGCCACCAAGGGGTCGGGAGGGGGCGGAGAAGAGACCCAGTACTTC. This translates into CATKGSGGGGEETQYF.

V usage is TRBV28 and J usage is TRBJ1-2; D is possibly TRBD1 (5 bases). Trimming shortened V by 1 base and J by 4 bases, and 13 bases separated the two germline ends. Germline-derived CDR1 and CDR2 are MDHEN and SYDVKM. The CDR3 covers 15 residues. CDR3 loop: CASSLSAGRSYGYTF. CDR3 nucleotide sequence: TGTGCCAGCAGTTTATCTGCAGGGAGGTCCTATGGCTACACCTTC.

The chain employs TRBV19 and TRBJ2-3, with 12 bases lining up with TRBD1. The V gene's germline CDR1 is LNHDA and CDR2 SQIVND (reference sequence). Trimming at V came to 4 bases and at J to 3 bases, leaving 5 bases not matched to a gene. This CDR3 has 16 amino acids. This CDR3 reads CASSTGQGAGTDTQYF. The CDR3 DNA sequence: TGTGCCAGTAGTACGGGACAGGGGGCAGGGACAGATACGCAGTATTTT.

The chain recombines TRBV24-1 with TRBJ2-7; 9 bases line up with TRBD2. V was clipped by 0 bases and J by 2 bases; unmatched bases: 7. The CDR3 length is 17 residues. CDR1 and CDR2 (germline): KGHDR, SFDVKD. For the CDR3, the DNA is TGTGCCACCAGTGATTTGACTAGCGGGTTCTTCACCTACGAGCAGTACGTC. It encodes CATSDLTSGFFTYEQYV.

The chain combines TRBV12-5 with TRBJ2-2; no definite D call. This CDR3 has 13 residues. Germline values: CDR1 LGHNT, CDR2 FRNRAP. With 2 bases removed from V and 4 bases from J, the gap between germline ends came to 5 bases. CDR3 DNA: TGTGCTAGTGGTTTGCTCTTCACCGGGGAGCTGTTTTTT. Its translation is CASGLLFTGELFF.

The V gene is TRBV4-1, the J gene TRBJ2-2, with D possibly matching TRBD2 (5 bases). Trimming took off 4 bases at V and 7 bases at J, with 10 bases between the two ends. The germline CDR1 and CDR2 sequences are MGHRA and YSYEKL. CDR3 length equals 13 residues. CDR3 sequence (DNA): TGCGCCAGCAGCCCGAGACTATTCGGGGAGCTGTTTTTT. Its protein product is CASSPRLFGELFF.

The chain uses TRBV3-1 (or the pseudogene TRBV3-2) and TRBJ1-1; possibly TRBD1 for D (5 bases). Trimming pared 4 bases from V and 1 base from J, leaving 16 bases between. This CDR3 has 16 amino acids. Germline loops: CDR1 LGHDT, CDR2 YNNKEL (reference sequence). The CDR3 DNA reads TGTGCCAGCAGCCGACCCGGAGGGGCCAAGAACACTGAAGCTTTCTTT. It encodes CASSRPGGAKNTEAFF.

The genes are TRBV19 and TRBJ2-3; TRBD2 matches at 10 bases. Per the germline V gene, CDR1 is LNHDA and CDR2 is SQIVND (reference sequence). With 5 bases clipped from V and 2 bases from J, the junction kept 4 bases outside the gene matches. The CDR3 loop spans 15 amino acids. The CDR3: CASSLAGGPTDTQYF. The CDR3 DNA reads TGTGCCAGTAGTTTAGCGGGGGGCCCCACAGATACGCAGTATTTT.

The V gene is TRBV29-1, the J gene TRBJ1-1; no reliable D call. Germline assignment: CDR1 SQVTM and CDR2 ANQGSEA. The CDR3 extends over 12 amino acids. V dropped 3 bases and J dropped 4 bases, with 9 bases sitting between them. The CDR3: CSVDAGGTEAFF. DNA of the CDR3: TGCAGCGTTGATGCAGGAGGCACTGAAGCTTTCTTT.

This chain connects TRBV15 to TRBJ1-1; D is unresolved. This CDR3 is built from 15 residues. Trimming shortened V by 2 bases and J by 4 bases, and 14 bases separated the two germline ends. In germline, CDR1 is LNHNV, CDR2 YYDKDF (reference sequence). CDR3 amino acids: CATSRQLSRGTEAFF. CDR3 bases: TGTGCCACCAGCAGACAATTATCAAGAGGCACTGAAGCTTTCTTT.

This clone appeared once. The V call is TRBV18, the J call TRBJ1-1; TRBD1 matches 9 bases. V dropped 3 bases and J dropped 4; count of bases not matched to a gene: 15. CDR1 and CDR2 (germline): KGHSH, LQKENI. The CDR3 contains 18 residues. The CDR3 nucleotides read TGTGCCAGCTCACCCCCTTCCGGGACAGGGAATCGAGGCACTGAAGCTTTCTTT. Protein sequence: CASSPPSGTGNRGTEAFF.

The chain carries TRBV13 and TRBJ2-2; weak D call: TRBD1 (5 bases). CDR3 size: 13 residues. The germline CDR1 and CDR2 sequences are PRHDT and FYEKMQ (reference sequence). Trimming left V 0 bases short and J 6 bases short, with 5 bases between. CDR3 DNA sequence: TGTGCCAGCAGCTTAGGAGGGGCCGGGGAGCTGTTTTTT. Protein product: CASSLGGAGELFF. The complete variable domain, with remaining parts taken from reference TRBV13 and TRBJ2-2, reads AAGVIQSPRHLIKEKRETATLKCYPIPRHDTVYWYQQGPGQDPQFLISFYEKMQSDKGSIPDRFSAQQFSDYHSELNMSSLELGDSALYFCASSLGGAGELFFGEGSRLTVL.

The rearrangement links TRBV29-1 to TRBJ1-1; D not resolved. This CDR3 is 12 amino acids long. Germline CDR1 and CDR2: SQVTM and ANQGSEA. Between the trimmed V and J ends, which lost 8 bases and 1 base, there was a span of 11 bases. CDR3 amino acids: CSTVTGNTEAFF. The DNA of the CDR3 is TGCAGCACGGTAACGGGGAACACTGAAGCTTTCTTT.